These T cell receptor beta chains were read from a single sample in a study of identical twins. TCRdb reprocessed the 5' RACE reads with MiXCR, giving one entry per CDR3 protein. The sample carries 430,000 or so distinct CDR3 sequences, 24% recorded once. A further study also used this sample, focusing on T cells expressing NK-cell markers.

What was sequenced was CD4+ T cells sorted from blood. The source is a woman aged 18-35 years in good health. Both conserved end residues are part of each CDR3. D genes are given only for firm matches.

cdr3_length: 12
v_call: TRBV7-2
d_call: -
j_call: TRBJ1-1
cdr3_aa: CASSLREGYAFF

cdr3_length: 16
v_call: TRBV6-5
d_call: -
j_call: TRBJ1-2
cdr3_aa: CASSYSRSRANYGYTF

cdr3_length: 19
v_call: TRBV5-1
d_call: TRBD2
j_call: TRBJ2-1
cdr3_aa: CASSLVVGTSGSGGNEQFF

cdr3_length: 16
v_call: TRBV6-5
d_call: TRBD2
j_call: TRBJ2-7
cdr3_aa: CASSYSPTSVTYEQYF

cdr3_length: 15
v_call: TRBV29-1
d_call: -
j_call: TRBJ1-1
cdr3_aa: CSVEGSPEQNTEAFF

cdr3_length: 15
v_call: TRBV6-1
d_call: TRBD2
j_call: TRBJ2-2
cdr3_aa: CASSFSGRVTGELFF

cdr3_length: 15
v_call: TRBV7-3
d_call: TRBD1
j_call: TRBJ2-2
cdr3_aa: CASSPGTGGLGELFF

cdr3_length: 13
v_call: TRBV12-3/TRBV12-4
d_call: TRBD1
j_call: TRBJ1-2
cdr3_aa: CASRGTGRIGYTF

cdr3_length: 14
v_call: TRBV3-1
d_call: -
j_call: TRBJ1-4
cdr3_aa: CASRLEGNDEKLFF

cdr3_length: 15
v_call: TRBV14
d_call: -
j_call: TRBJ2-3
cdr3_aa: CASRLSTGNTDTQYF

cdr3_length: 14
v_call: TRBV29-1
d_call: -
j_call: TRBJ2-3
cdr3_aa: CSAEGPHRTDTQYF

cdr3_length: 14
v_call: TRBV7-9
d_call: TRBD2
j_call: TRBJ2-3
cdr3_aa: CASSPSGRSDTQYF

cdr3_length: 14
v_call: TRBV12-3/TRBV12-4
d_call: -
j_call: TRBJ2-7
cdr3_aa: CASKSTVLAYEQYF

cdr3_length: 13
v_call: TRBV5-1
d_call: TRBD1
j_call: TRBJ1-4
cdr3_aa: CASSSGTAEKLFF

cdr3_length: 15
v_call: TRBV7-8
d_call: -
j_call: TRBJ2-3
cdr3_aa: CASSLRFPGSDTQYF

cdr3_length: 17
v_call: TRBV11-2
d_call: TRBD2
j_call: TRBJ2-5
cdr3_aa: CASSLVGLADPRETQYF

cdr3_length: 13
v_call: TRBV7-2
d_call: -
j_call: TRBJ1-3
cdr3_aa: CASSFWAGNTIYF

cdr3_length: 15
v_call: TRBV6-1
d_call: -
j_call: TRBJ1-4
cdr3_aa: CASSEAFSGEEKLFF

cdr3_length: 16
v_call: TRBV20-1
d_call: -
j_call: TRBJ2-1
cdr3_aa: CSALGTPMSSYNEQFF

cdr3_length: 16
v_call: TRBV6-5
d_call: TRBD1
j_call: TRBJ2-3
cdr3_aa: CASSYYGTGPRATQYF

cdr3_length: 12
v_call: TRBV2
d_call: -
j_call: TRBJ2-3
cdr3_aa: CASSTITDTQYF

cdr3_length: 13
v_call: TRBV20-1
d_call: -
j_call: TRBJ2-1
cdr3_aa: CSAERGSYNEQFF

cdr3_length: 18
v_call: TRBV24-1
d_call: -
j_call: TRBJ2-3
cdr3_aa: CATSDPTGAGSGTDTQYF

cdr3_length: 16
v_call: TRBV10-1
d_call: -
j_call: TRBJ2-2
cdr3_aa: CASSERVGSNTGELFF

cdr3_length: 13
v_call: TRBV5-1
d_call: TRBD1
j_call: TRBJ2-1
cdr3_aa: CASSPDRVEEQFF

cdr3_length: 12
v_call: TRBV5-1
d_call: -
j_call: TRBJ2-1
cdr3_aa: CASSLGGTEQFF

cdr3_length: 12
v_call: TRBV5-1
d_call: -
j_call: TRBJ2-7
cdr3_aa: CASSLADAEQYF

cdr3_length: 15
v_call: TRBV18
d_call: TRBD1
j_call: TRBJ1-4
cdr3_aa: CASSRPGTANEKLFF

cdr3_length: 13
v_call: TRBV12-3/TRBV12-4
d_call: -
j_call: TRBJ1-2
cdr3_aa: CASSLGRGSGYTF

cdr3_length: 18
v_call: TRBV4-3
d_call: TRBD2
j_call: TRBJ2-5
cdr3_aa: CASSQTRGTRRSQETQYF

cdr3_length: 12
v_call: TRBV7-6
d_call: TRBD1
j_call: TRBJ2-7
cdr3_aa: CASSLAGTEKYF

cdr3_length: 18
v_call: TRBV5-1
d_call: TRBD1
j_call: TRBJ1-2
cdr3_aa: CASSLGFPVDRVNYGYTF

cdr3_length: 13
v_call: TRBV12-3/TRBV12-4
d_call: -
j_call: TRBJ1-5
cdr3_aa: CASSQNSNQPQHF

cdr3_length: 15
v_call: TRBV7-9
d_call: TRBD1
j_call: TRBJ2-7
cdr3_aa: CASSPGTVSSYEQYF

cdr3_length: 16
v_call: TRBV6-2/TRBV6-3
d_call: TRBD2
j_call: TRBJ2-3
cdr3_aa: CASTHRGRASTDTQYF

cdr3_length: 16
v_call: TRBV5-1
d_call: TRBD2
j_call: TRBJ2-1
cdr3_aa: CASSRPGLAGGNEQFF

cdr3_length: 15
v_call: TRBV10-2
d_call: -
j_call: TRBJ2-7
cdr3_aa: CASSESTGGSYEQYF

cdr3_length: 14
v_call: TRBV29-1
d_call: -
j_call: TRBJ1-3
cdr3_aa: CSVDGTSSGNTIYF

cdr3_length: 18
v_call: TRBV6-5
d_call: TRBD2
j_call: TRBJ2-2
cdr3_aa: CASSYSKAGGTNTGELFF

cdr3_length: 11
v_call: TRBV20-1
d_call: TRBD2
j_call: TRBJ2-3
cdr3_aa: CSATPSGGADF

cdr3_length: 14
v_call: TRBV21-1
d_call: -
j_call: TRBJ2-5
cdr3_aa: CASSGGTGEETQYF

cdr3_length: 15
v_call: TRBV15
d_call: -
j_call: TRBJ1-5
cdr3_aa: CATGETGSGNQPQHF

cdr3_length: 15
v_call: TRBV15
d_call: TRBD2
j_call: TRBJ2-1
cdr3_aa: CATSRGLAAYNEQFF

cdr3_length: 16
v_call: TRBV27
d_call: -
j_call: TRBJ2-1
cdr3_aa: CASSPPGLFFGNEQFF

cdr3_length: 13
v_call: TRBV15
d_call: -
j_call: TRBJ1-2
cdr3_aa: CATSRGRNYGYTF

cdr3_length: 15
v_call: TRBV4-1
d_call: -
j_call: TRBJ2-3
cdr3_aa: CASSQRGARTDTQYF

cdr3_length: 14
v_call: TRBV6-1
d_call: -
j_call: TRBJ2-5
cdr3_aa: CASSGGGSRETQYF

cdr3_length: 12
v_call: TRBV10-3
d_call: -
j_call: TRBJ2-7
cdr3_aa: CAIGGGPYEQYF

cdr3_length: 13
v_call: TRBV29-1
d_call: -
j_call: TRBJ1-1
cdr3_aa: CSVEDVSRGRTFF

cdr3_length: 16
v_call: TRBV18
d_call: -
j_call: TRBJ1-1
cdr3_aa: CASSPLLKRETTEAFF